This T cell receptor (beta chain) came from a study of T cell responses to AZD1222 COVID-19 vaccine. Looking at the study overall: The study pooled second doses at about 4 or about 12 weeks.

This CDR3 is 14 amino acids long. The germline V gene encodes CDR1 SGHNT and CDR2 YYREEE (reference sequence). The germline V and J ends were trimmed by 0 bases and 2 bases, with 9 bases remaining between them. A remark on this clone: Its antigen remains unknown.

Profiled with immunoSEQ multiplex PCR; TCRdb holds only in-frame clones, not every one. The data contain roughly 130,000 clones, approximately 90% of them singletons. General study results and limits: Repertoire sampling was restricted to post-peak T cell response timepoints. Seropositivity was recorded at baseline in only 5 or 6 AZD1222 recipients. Most donors were white British and more were female, and clonal diversity was possibly underestimated.

The chain carries TRBV5-4 and TRBJ2-7, with D perhaps being TRBD1 or TRBD2 (6 bases each). The specimen was peripheral blood, collected on day 0 of AZD1222 vaccination. The receptor's source is an adult in good health. In DNA form, the CDR3 reads TGTGCCAGCAGCTTGGACGGGGGCCCCTACGAGCAGTACTTC. It specifies CASSLDGGPYEQYF.